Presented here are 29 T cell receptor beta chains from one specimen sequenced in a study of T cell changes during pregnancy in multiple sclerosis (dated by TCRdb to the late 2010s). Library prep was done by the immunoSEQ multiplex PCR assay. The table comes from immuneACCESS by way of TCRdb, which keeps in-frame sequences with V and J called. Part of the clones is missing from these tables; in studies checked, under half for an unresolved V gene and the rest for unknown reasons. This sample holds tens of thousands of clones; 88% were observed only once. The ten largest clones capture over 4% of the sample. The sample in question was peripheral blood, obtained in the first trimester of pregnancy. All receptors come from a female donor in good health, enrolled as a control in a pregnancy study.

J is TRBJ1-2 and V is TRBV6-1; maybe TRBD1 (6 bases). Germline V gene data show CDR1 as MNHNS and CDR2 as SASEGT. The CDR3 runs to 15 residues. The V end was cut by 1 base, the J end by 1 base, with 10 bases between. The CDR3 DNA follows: TGTGCCAGCAGTGAAGGCCCAGGGGATAACTATGGCTACACCTTC. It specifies CASSEGPGDNYGYTF.

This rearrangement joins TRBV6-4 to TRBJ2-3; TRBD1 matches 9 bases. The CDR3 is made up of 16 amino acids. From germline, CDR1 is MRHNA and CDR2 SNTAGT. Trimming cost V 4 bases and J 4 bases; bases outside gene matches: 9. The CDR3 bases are TGTGCCAGCAGTGCCGAAAGTGGACAGGGGCCAGATACGCAGTATTTT. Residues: CASSAESGQGPDTQYF.

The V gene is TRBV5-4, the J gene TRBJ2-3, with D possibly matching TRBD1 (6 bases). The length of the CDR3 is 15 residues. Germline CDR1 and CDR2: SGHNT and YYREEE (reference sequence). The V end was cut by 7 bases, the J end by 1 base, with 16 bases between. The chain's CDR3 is CASGGGGPRTDTQYF. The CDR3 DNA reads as TGTGCCAGCGGGGGCGGCGGGCCCCGCACAGATACGCAGTATTTT.

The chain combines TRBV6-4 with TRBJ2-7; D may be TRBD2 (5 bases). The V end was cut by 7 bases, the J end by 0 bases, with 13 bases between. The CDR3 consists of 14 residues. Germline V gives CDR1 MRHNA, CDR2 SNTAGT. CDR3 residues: CASTPRVSSYEQYF. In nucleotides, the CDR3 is TGTGCCAGCACTCCGAGGGTTAGCTCCTACGAGCAGTACTTC.

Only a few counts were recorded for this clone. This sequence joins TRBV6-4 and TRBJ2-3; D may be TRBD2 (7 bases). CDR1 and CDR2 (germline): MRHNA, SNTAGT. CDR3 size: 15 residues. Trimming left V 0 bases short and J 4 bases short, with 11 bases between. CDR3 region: CASSDSGGAADTQYF. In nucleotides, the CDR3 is TGTGCCAGCAGTGACTCGGGGGGGGCGGCAGATACGCAGTATTTT.

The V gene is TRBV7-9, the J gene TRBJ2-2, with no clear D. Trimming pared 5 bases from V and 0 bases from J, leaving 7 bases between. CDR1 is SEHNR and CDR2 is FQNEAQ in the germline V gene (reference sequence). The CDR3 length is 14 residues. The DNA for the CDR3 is TGTGCCAGCAGCCCGACACCGAACACCGGGGAGCTGTTTTTT. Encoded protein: CASSPTPNTGELFF.

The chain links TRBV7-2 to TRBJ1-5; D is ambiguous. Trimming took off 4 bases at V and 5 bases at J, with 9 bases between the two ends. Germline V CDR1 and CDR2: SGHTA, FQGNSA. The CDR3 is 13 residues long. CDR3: CASSYTSDQPQHF. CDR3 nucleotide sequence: TGTGCCAGCAGCTATACAAGCGATCAGCCCCAGCATTTT.

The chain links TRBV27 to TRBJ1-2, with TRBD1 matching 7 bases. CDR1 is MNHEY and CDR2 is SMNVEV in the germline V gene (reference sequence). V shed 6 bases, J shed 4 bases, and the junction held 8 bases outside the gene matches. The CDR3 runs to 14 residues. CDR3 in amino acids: CASRPTGAGYGYTF. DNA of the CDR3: TGTGCCAGCAGGCCTACAGGGGCCGGCTATGGCTACACCTTC.

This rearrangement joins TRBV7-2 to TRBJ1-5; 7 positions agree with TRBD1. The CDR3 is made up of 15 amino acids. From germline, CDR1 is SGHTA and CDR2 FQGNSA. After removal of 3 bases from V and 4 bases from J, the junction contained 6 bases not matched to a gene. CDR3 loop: CASSFGDRENQPQHF. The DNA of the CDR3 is TGTGCCAGCAGCTTTGGCGACAGGGAGAATCAGCCCCAGCATTTT.

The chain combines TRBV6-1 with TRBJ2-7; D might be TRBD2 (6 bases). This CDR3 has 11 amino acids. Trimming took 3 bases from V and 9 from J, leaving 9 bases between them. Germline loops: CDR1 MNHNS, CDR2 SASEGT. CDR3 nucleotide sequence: TGTGCCAGCAGTGAGGCGGGACTGCAGTACTTC. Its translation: CASSEAGLQYF.

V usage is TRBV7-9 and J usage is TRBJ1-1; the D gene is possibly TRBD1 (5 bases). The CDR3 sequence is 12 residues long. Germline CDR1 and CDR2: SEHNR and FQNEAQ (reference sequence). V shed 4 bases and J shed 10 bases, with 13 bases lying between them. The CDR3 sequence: CASSWGDWPAFF. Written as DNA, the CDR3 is TGTGCCAGCAGCTGGGGGGACTGGCCAGCTTTCTTT.

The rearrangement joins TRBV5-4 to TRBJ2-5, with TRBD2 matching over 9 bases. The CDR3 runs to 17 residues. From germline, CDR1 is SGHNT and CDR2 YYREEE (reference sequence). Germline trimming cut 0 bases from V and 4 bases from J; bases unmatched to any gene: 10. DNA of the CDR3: TGTGCCAGCAGCTTGGTTTCTGGAGCGGGAGGTCGAGAGACCCAGTACTTC. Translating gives CASSLVSGAGGRETQYF.

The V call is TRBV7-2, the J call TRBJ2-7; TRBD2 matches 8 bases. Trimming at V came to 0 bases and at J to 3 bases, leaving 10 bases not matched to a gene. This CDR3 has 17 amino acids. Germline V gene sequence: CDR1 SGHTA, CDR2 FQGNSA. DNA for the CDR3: TGTGCCAGCAGCTTAGCATCGGGGGGGACAAAGAACTACGAGCAGTACTTC. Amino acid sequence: CASSLASGGTKNYEQYF.

The CDR3 spells CAWMANGYTF. The CDR3 DNA reads TGTGCCTGGATGGCAAACGGCTACACCTTC. The J gene is TRBJ1-2, the V gene TRBV30; unclear D gene. V lost 4 bases, J lost 8 bases, and 8 bases lay in between. The CDR3 runs to 10 residues. Germline loops: CDR1 GTSNPN, CDR2 SVGIG (reference sequence).

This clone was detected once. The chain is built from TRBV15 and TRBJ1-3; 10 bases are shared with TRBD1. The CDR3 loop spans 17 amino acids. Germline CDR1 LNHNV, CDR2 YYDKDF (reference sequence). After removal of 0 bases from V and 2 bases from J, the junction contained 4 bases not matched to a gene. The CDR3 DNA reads TGTGCCACCAGCAGAGATCGGGACAGGGGTACTGGAAACACCATATATTTT. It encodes CATSRDRDRGTGNTIYF.

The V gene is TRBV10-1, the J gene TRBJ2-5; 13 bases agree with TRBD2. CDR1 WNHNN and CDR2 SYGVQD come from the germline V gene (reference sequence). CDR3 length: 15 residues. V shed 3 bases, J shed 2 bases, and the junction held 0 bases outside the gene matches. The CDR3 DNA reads TGCGCCAGCAGTGAACTAGCGGGGGGGCAAGAGACCCAGTACTTC. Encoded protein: CASSELAGGQETQYF.

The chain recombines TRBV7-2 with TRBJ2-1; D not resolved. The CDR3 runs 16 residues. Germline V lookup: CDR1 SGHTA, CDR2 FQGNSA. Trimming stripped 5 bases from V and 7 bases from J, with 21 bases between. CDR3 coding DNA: TGTGCCAGCAGCCTAGGGTTGGGCTCGCGAATAAATGAGCAGTTCTTC. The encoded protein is CASSLGLGSRINEQFF.

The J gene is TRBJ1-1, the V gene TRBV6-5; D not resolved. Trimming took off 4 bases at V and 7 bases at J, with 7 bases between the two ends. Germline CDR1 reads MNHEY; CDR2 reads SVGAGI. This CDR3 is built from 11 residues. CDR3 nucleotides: TGTGCCAGCAGTTCAGGAATTGAAGCTTTCTTT. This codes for CASSSGIEAFF.

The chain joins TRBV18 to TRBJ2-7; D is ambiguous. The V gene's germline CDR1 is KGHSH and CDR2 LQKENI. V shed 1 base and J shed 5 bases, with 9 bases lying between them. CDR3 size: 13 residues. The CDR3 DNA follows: TGTGCCAGCTCACCACGTACAAGCGACGAGCAGTACTTC. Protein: CASSPRTSDEQYF.

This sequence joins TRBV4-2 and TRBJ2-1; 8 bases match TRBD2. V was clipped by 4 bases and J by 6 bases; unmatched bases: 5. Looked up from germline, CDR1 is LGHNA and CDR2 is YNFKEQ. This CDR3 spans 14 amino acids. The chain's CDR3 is CASSPGGLRNEQFF. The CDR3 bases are TGTGCCAGCAGCCCGGGGGGGTTACGCAATGAGCAGTTCTTC.

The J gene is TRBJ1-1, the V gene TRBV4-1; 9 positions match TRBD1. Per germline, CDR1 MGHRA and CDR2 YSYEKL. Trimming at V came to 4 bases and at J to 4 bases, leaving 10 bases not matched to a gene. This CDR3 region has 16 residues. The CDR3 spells CASSLTGTGRLTEAFF. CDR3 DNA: TGCGCCAGCAGCCTTACCGGGACAGGGAGACTCACTGAAGCTTTCTTT.

The CDR3 region has the DNA TGTGCCAGCAGCCCCTTAGCGGGAGCCTACAATGAGCAGTTCTTC. It specifies CASSPLAGAYNEQFF. The chain uses TRBV7-3 and TRBJ2-1; 9 bases agree with TRBD2. CDR1 SGHTA and CDR2 FQGTGA come from the germline V gene. The CDR3 is 15 residues long. With 5 bases clipped from V and 2 bases from J, the junction kept 4 bases outside the gene matches. Complete variable domain (other parts from reference TRBV7-3 and TRBJ2-1): GAGVSQTPSNKVTEKGKYVELRCDPISGHTALYWYRQSLGQGPEFLIYFQGTGAADDSGLPNDRFFAVRPEGSVSTLKIQRTERGDSAVYLCASSPLAGAYNEQFFGPGTRLTVL.

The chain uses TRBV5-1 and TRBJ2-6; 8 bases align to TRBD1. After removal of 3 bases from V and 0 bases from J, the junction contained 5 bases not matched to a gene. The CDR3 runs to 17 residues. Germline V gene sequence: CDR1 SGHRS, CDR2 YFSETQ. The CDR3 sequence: CASSSGGVISGANVLTF. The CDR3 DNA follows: TGCGCCAGCAGCTCAGGGGGCGTGATCTCTGGGGCCAACGTCCTGACTTTC.

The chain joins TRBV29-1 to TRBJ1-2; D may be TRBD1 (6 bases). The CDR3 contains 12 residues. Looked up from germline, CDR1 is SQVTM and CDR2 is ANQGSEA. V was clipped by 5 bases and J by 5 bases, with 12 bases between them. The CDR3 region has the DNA TGCAGCGTTAACGAGGGGGTTTATGGCTACACCTTC. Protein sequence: CSVNEGVYGYTF.

This CDR3 reads CASSLAPSGLSYEQYF. For the CDR3, the DNA is TGTGCCAGCAGCTTGGCCCCTAGCGGCCTCTCCTACGAGCAGTACTTC. V usage is TRBV5-6 and J usage is TRBJ2-7, with TRBD2 identical over 7 bases. The junction had 6 bases not matched to a gene; V was cut back by 0 bases and J by 0 bases. CDR1 is SGHDT, CDR2 YYEEEE, per germline. This CDR3 has 16 residues.

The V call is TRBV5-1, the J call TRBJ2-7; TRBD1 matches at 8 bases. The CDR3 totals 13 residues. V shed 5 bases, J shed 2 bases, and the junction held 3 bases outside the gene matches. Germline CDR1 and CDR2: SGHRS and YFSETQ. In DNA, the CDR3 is TGCGCCAGCAGGCAGGGGGCGCCCTACGAGCAGTACTTC. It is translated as CASRQGAPYEQYF.

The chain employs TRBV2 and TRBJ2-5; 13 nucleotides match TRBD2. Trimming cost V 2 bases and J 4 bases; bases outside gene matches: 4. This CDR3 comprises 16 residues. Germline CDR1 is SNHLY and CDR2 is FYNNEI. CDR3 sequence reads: CASSELGLAGRETQYF. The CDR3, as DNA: TGTGCCAGCAGTGAACTGGGACTAGCGGGAAGAGAGACCCAGTACTTC.

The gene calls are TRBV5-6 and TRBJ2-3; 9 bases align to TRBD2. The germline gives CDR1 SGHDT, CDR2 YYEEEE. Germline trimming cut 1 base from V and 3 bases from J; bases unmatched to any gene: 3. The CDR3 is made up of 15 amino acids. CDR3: CASSLRSGGTDTQYF. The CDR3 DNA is TGTGCCAGCAGCTTGAGGAGCGGGGGGACAGATACGCAGTATTTT.

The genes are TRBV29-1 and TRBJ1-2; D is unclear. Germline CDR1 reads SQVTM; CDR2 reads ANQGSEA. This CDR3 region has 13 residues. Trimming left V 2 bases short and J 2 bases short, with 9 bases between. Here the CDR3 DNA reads TGCAGCGTTGAATCAGTTAAGAACTATGGCTACACCTTC. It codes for CSVESVKNYGYTF.